This T cell receptor (beta chain) is drawn from a study of T cells in localized non-small cell lung cancer. Study observations and caveats: Longer survival (overall) was linked to higher T cell density in blood. Heterogeneity remains possible, as sequencing covered one tumor region only.

Clones were read by immunoSEQ multiplex PCR, and TCRdb kept only the in-frame ones, dropping some. The repertoire holds about 48,000 clones, with roughly 80% as singletons. As concerns this clone: What it recognizes is unknown.

Germline V CDR1 and CDR2: MNHEY, SVGAGI. CDR3 length: 15 amino acids. V was cut by 10 bases and J by 0 bases, with 16 bases left in between. The chain carries TRBV6-5 and TRBJ1-5, with D possibly matching TRBD1 (5 bases). The TCR was taken from a man between 40 and 69 years old with stage I squamous cell lung carcinoma. The sample was peripheral blood, taken before any cancer treatment. CDR3 residues: CATLSTVYSNQPQHF. The CDR3 DNA follows: TGTGCCACCCTTTCGACAGTATATAGCAATCAGCCCCAGCATTTT.